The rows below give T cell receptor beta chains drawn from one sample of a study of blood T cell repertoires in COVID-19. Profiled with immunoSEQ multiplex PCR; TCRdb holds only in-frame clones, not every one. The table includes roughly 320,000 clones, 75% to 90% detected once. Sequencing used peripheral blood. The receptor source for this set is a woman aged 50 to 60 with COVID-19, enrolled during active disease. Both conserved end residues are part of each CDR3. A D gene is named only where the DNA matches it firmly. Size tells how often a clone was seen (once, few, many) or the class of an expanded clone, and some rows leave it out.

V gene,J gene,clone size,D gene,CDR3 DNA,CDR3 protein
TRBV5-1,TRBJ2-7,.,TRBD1,TGCGCCAGCAGACCGGGACAGGGGGCTTACGAGCAGTACTTC,CASRPGQGAYEQYF
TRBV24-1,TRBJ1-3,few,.,TGTGCCACCAGTGACGGTTACTCTGGAAACACCATATATTTT,CATSDGYSGNTIYF
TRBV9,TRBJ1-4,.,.,TGTGCCAGCAGCCTTAGAGAAGGGGCAAAACTGTTTTTT,CASSLREGAKLFF
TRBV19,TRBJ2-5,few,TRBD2,TGTGCCAGCGGAGCGGGAGTGGACCAAGAGACCCAGTACTTC,CASGAGVDQETQYF
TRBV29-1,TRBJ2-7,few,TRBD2,TGCAGCGTTGAACGTGATACTAGCGGGAGTAACGAGCAGTACTTC,CSVERDTSGSNEQYF
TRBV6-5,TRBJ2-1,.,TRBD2,TGTGCCAGCAGAACTAGCGGGAGCTCCTACAATGAGCAGTTCTTC,CASRTSGSSYNEQFF
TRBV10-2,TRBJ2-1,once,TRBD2,TGCGCCAGCAGTGAGAAGCCTAGCGGGAGTATAAATGAGCAGTTCTTC,CASSEKPSGSINEQFF
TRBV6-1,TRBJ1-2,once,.,TGTGCCAGCAGTGAACCCCAAATCCTACAGACAGGCTATGGCTACACCTTC,CASSEPQILQTGYGYTF
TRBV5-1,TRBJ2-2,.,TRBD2,TGCGCCAGCAGCCCTATCAGGACTAGCGGGGCATCCGGGGAGCTGTTTTTT,CASSPIRTSGASGELFF
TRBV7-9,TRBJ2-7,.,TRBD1,TGTGCCAGCAGCCTAGCGGGACAGGGGGCCTCCTACGAGCAGTACTTC,CASSLAGQGASYEQYF